One and the same sample provided the 15 T cell receptor beta chains below, sequenced in a study of vaccination and CD4 T cells after COVID-19. A single record per CDR3 protein comes from TCRdb applying MiXCR to the PCR reads. The sample contains about 20,000 distinct CDR3 sequences, under 60% of which appear only once. Here the sequenced sample was CD4+ T cells from blood, taken before SARS-CoV-2 vaccination. The origin of the receptors is a human donor who had recovered from COVID-19.

The DNA for the CDR3 is TGTGCCACCAGCAGAGATTACCGGCACTATGGCTACACCTTC. Translation: CATSRDYRHYGYTF. The rearrangement joins TRBV15 to TRBJ1-2; the D is unclear. CDR3 size: 14 residues. The V gene's germline CDR1 is LNHNV and CDR2 YYDKDF (reference sequence). V lost 0 bases, J lost 3 bases, and 8 bases lay in between.

As DNA, the CDR3 is TGTGCCAGCAGTGGCCTACTAGCGCTCTACGAGCAGTACTTC. It codes for CASSGLLALYEQYF. This chain joins TRBV6-2 or TRBV6-3 and TRBJ2-7; 7 bases are a match to TRBD2. Germline lookup yields CDR1 MNHEY and CDR2 SVGEGT. The ends lost 5 bases at V and 3 bases at J; junction bases unmatched: 7. The CDR3 totals 14 residues.

The CDR3 DNA is TGTGCCATCAGGACTAGCGCCTCGAACACCGGGGAGCTGTTTTTT. Translating gives CAIRTSASNTGELFF. The chain carries TRBV10-3 and TRBJ2-2; 8 bases match TRBD2. J was trimmed by 0 bases and V by 6 bases; bases with no gene match: 3. Germline V gives CDR1 ENHRY, CDR2 SYGVKD. This CDR3 region has 15 residues.

This clonotype occurred a few times. The J gene is TRBJ1-2, the V gene TRBV7-2; 7 bases are shared with TRBD1. J gave up 8 bases and V 4 bases, and 13 bases lay outside the gene matches. CDR3 length: 15 residues. Looked up from germline, CDR1 is SGHTA and CDR2 is FQGNSA. The DNA of the CDR3 is TGTGCCAGCAGCTCTGGACAGGAAGGAAGAGGGGGCTACACCTTC. Its protein is CASSSGQEGRGGYTF.

This sequence joins TRBV6-1 and TRBJ2-7; D not certain. CDR1 is MNHNS and CDR2 is SASEGT in the germline V gene. The CDR3 spans 11 residues. Deletions cut 9 bases from V and 2 bases from J, with 8 bases between. The chain's CDR3 is CASRRAYEQYF. The CDR3 DNA is TGTGCCAGTCGTAGGGCCTACGAGCAGTACTTC.

The chain joins TRBV10-3 to TRBJ2-7, with TRBD2 identical over 14 bases. After removal of 5 bases from V and 5 bases from J, the junction contained 2 bases not matched to a gene. From germline, CDR1 is ENHRY and CDR2 SYGVKD. The CDR3 is 14 residues long. CDR3 in amino acids: CAISPGLAGDEQYF. CDR3 bases: TGTGCCATCAGTCCGGGACTAGCGGGAGACGAGCAGTACTTC.

The table lists this clonotype with a count of one. The chain recombines TRBV27 with TRBJ2-7; 8 nucleotides match TRBD2. Losses at the gene ends were 3 bases for V and 1 base for J; bases not matched to a gene: 5. This CDR3 is built from 15 residues. Germline V CDR1 and CDR2: MNHEY, SMNVEV (reference sequence). CDR3 DNA sequence: TGTGCCAGCAGTTTCGGAGCGGGAGAGTCCTACGAGCAGTACTTC. This encodes CASSFGAGESYEQYF.

This clonotype turned up a few times. V is TRBV20-1 and J is TRBJ2-2; unclear D gene. The CDR3 is made up of 12 amino acids. The germline V gene has CDR1 DFQATT and CDR2 SNEGSKA (reference sequence). V dropped 3 bases and J dropped 7 bases, with 9 bases sitting between them. The CDR3 sequence is CSASRSSGELFF. The DNA for the CDR3 is TGCAGTGCTAGTCGGTCGAGCGGGGAGCTGTTTTTT.

J is TRBJ2-7 and V is TRBV19, with a tentative D call TRBD1 (5 bases). From germline, CDR1 is LNHDA and CDR2 SQIVND (reference sequence). CDR3 length equals 15 residues. The ends were cut back, 5 bases at V and 0 bases at J, with 14 bases in the middle. Here the CDR3 reads CASSPPGFFSYEQYF. CDR3 bases: TGTGCCAGTAGTCCCCCAGGGTTCTTCTCCTACGAGCAGTACTTC.

The rearrangement uses TRBV6-4 and TRBJ2-5; 7 nucleotides align to TRBD2. Germline-derived CDR1 and CDR2 are MRHNA and SNTAGT. The CDR3 runs to 17 residues. V trimming: 7 bases; J trimming: 6 bases; junction bases outside the gene matches: 20. The CDR3 sequence is CASMGEGKAPGMKTQYF. The CDR3 DNA reads TGTGCCAGCATGGGGGAGGGTAAGGCCCCGGGCATGAAGACCCAGTACTTC.

Only a few counts were recorded for this clonotype. V is TRBV20-1 and J is TRBJ1-2; 7 nucleotides line up with TRBD1. The germline gives CDR1 DFQATT, CDR2 SNEGSKA (reference sequence). This CDR3 is 13 amino acids long. CDR3 coding DNA: TGCGAGCCTTACAGGGGTCTAGACTATGGCTACACCTTC. Its protein is CEPYRGLDYGYTF.

The rearrangement uses TRBV19 and TRBJ2-3, with D possibly matching TRBD2 (5 bases). From germline, CDR1 is LNHDA and CDR2 SQIVND (reference sequence). With 4 bases removed from V and 0 bases from J, the gap between germline ends came to 14 bases. The CDR3 runs to 16 residues. CDR3 residues: CASSRIALASTDTQYF. In DNA form, the CDR3 reads TGTGCCAGTAGTAGGATAGCGCTAGCTAGCACAGATACGCAGTATTTT. The full variable domain, with the rest looked up from reference TRBV19 and TRBJ2-3, is DGGITQSPKYLFRKEGQNVTLSCEQNLNHDAMYWYRQDPGQGLRLIYYSQIVNDFQKGDIAEGYSVSREKKESFPLTVTSAQKNPTAFYLCASSRIALASTDTQYFGPGTRLTVL.

The V call is TRBV6-5, the J call TRBJ2-5; the D is unclear. The germline V and J ends were trimmed by 0 bases and 3 bases, with 2 bases remaining between them. Germline CDR1 and CDR2: MNHEY and SVGAGI. The CDR3 extends over 12 amino acids. CDR3 region: CASSYSKETQYF. The CDR3 DNA reads TGTGCCAGCAGTTACTCGAAAGAGACCCAGTACTTC.

This clonotype was counted only a few times. The J gene is TRBJ1-6, the V gene TRBV6-1, with a tentative D call TRBD1 (5 bases). This CDR3 is 17 amino acids long. With 7 bases removed from V and 0 bases from J, the gap between germline ends came to 16 bases. From germline, CDR1 is MNHNS and CDR2 SASEGT. CDR3 loop: CASTVRVGRSYNSPLHF. The CDR3 DNA reads TGTGCCAGCACGGTCAGGGTAGGGCGCTCCTATAATTCACCCCTCCACTTT.

This sequence joins TRBV19 and TRBJ2-1; D possibly matches TRBD1 or TRBD2 (6 bases each). Germline V gene lookup returns CDR1 LNHDA and CDR2 SQIVND (reference sequence). V was trimmed by 2 bases and J by 3 bases, leaving 14 bases between them. This CDR3 contains 16 residues. This CDR3 reads CASSITGAELYNEQFF. DNA for the CDR3: TGTGCCAGTAGTATAACGGGGGCGGAACTCTACAATGAGCAGTTCTTC.